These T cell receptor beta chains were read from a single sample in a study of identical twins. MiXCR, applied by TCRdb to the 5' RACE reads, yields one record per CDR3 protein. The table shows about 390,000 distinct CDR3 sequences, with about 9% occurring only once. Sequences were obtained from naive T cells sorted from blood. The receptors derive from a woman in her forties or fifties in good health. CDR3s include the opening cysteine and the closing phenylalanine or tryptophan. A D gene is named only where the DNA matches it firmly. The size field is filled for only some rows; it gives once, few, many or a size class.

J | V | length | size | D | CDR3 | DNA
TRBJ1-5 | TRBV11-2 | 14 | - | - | CASSLGASNQPQHF | TGTGCCAGCAGCTTAGGGGCCAGCAATCAGCCCCAGCATTTT
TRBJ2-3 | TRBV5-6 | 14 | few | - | CASSLYGLTDTQYF | TGTGCCAGCAGCTTGTATGGCCTGACAGATACGCAGTATTTT
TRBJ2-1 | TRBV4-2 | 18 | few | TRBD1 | CASSQNPGQGRTYNEQFF | TGTGCCAGCAGCCAAAACCCGGGACAGGGGCGGACCTACAATGAGCAGTTCTTC
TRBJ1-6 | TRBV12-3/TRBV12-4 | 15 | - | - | CASSGEYSYNSPLHF | TGTGCCAGCAGTGGGGAATACTCCTATAATTCACCCCTCCACTTT
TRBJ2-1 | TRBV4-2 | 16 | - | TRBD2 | CASSQISSGRDNEQFF | TGTGCCAGCAGCCAGATCTCCAGCGGGAGGGATAATGAGCAGTTCTTC
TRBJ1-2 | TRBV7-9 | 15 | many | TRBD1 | CASPSYPGTEGGYTF | TGTGCCAGCCCCTCGTACCCCGGGACAGAGGGTGGCTACACCTTC
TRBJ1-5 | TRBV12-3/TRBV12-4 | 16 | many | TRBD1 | CASRAPGQGDNQPQHF | TGTGCCAGCAGAGCTCCGGGACAGGGGGATAATCAGCCCCAGCATTTT
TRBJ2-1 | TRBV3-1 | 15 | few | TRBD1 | CASKPAGTGHYEQFF | TGTGCCAGCAAACCCGCGGGGACAGGGCATTATGAGCAGTTCTTC
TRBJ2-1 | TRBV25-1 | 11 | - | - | CASSRVNEQFF | TGTGCCAGCAGCAGGGTGAATGAGCAGTTCTTC
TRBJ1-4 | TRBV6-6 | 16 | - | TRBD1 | CASSLGQGVLKEKLFF | TGTGCCAGCAGTTTGGGACAGGGGGTTCTGAAAGAAAAACTGTTTTTT
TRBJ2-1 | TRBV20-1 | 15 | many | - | CSAGGVGDSYNEQFF | TGCAGTGCTGGAGGGGTAGGCGACTCCTACAATGAGCAGTTCTTC
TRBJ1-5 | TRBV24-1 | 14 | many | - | CATGGPGSNQPQHF | TGTGCCACCGGTGGTCCGGGGTCCAATCAGCCCCAGCATTTT
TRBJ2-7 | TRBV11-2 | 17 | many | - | CASSLDLPLGGAYEQYF | TGTGCCAGCAGCTTAGATCTACCTCTCGGAGGAGCCTACGAGCAGTACTTC
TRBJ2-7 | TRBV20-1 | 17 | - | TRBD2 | CSARPPSGRASSGEQYF | TGCAGTGCTAGACCCCCTAGCGGGAGGGCCTCGAGCGGCGAGCAGTACTTC
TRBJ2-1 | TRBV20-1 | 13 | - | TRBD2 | CSVTPKLAGEQFF | TGCAGTGTCACACCCAAACTAGCGGGAGAGCAGTTCTTC
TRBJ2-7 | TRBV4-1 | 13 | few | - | CASSSVDTYEQYF | TGCGCCAGCAGCTCTGTGGATACCTACGAGCAGTACTTC
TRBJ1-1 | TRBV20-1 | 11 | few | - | CSARGSLGAFF | TGCAGTGCTAGAGGAAGTTTAGGAGCTTTCTTT
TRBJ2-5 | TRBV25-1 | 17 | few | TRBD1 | CASSERKTGTGGETQYF | TGTGCCAGCAGTGAAAGGAAAACGGGAACAGGGGGGGAGACCCAGTACTTC
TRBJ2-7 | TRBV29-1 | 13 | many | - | CSASEGESSEQYF | TGCAGCGCCTCCGAGGGGGAATCGAGTGAGCAGTACTTC
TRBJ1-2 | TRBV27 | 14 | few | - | CASSLAGGAYGYTF | TGTGCCAGTTCTCTTGCGGGGGGAGCCTATGGCTACACCTTC
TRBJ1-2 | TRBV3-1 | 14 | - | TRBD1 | CASSQTDRTSGYTF | TGTGCCAGCAGCCAAACGGACAGGACTAGCGGCTACACCTTC
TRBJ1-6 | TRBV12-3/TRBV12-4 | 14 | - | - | CASSLGQGGPPLHF | TGTGCCAGCAGTTTAGGGCAGGGAGGGCCACCCCTCCACTTT
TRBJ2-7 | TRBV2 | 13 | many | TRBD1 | CASGGQTSYEQYF | TGTGCCAGCGGGGGACAGACATCCTACGAGCAGTACTTC
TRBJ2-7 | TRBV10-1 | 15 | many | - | CASSESGPGRNEQYF | TGCGCCAGCAGTGAGTCCGGGCCAGGGAGGAACGAGCAGTACTTC
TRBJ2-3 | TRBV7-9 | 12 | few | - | CASAQYTDTQYF | TGTGCCAGCGCGCAGTATACAGATACGCAGTATTTT
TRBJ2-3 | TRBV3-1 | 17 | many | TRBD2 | CASSQEVGTRSADTQYF | TGTGCCAGCAGCCAAGAAGTTGGGACTAGGAGTGCAGATACGCAGTATTTT
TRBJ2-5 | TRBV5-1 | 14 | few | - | CASSFRQIQETQYF | TGCGCCAGCAGCTTCCGACAGATCCAAGAGACCCAGTACTTC
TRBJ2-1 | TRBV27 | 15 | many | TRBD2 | CASSLGTSVGNEQFF | TGTGCCAGCAGTTTAGGGACTAGCGTTGGAAATGAGCAGTTCTTC
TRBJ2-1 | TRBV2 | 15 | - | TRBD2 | CASTAGVSSYNEQFF | TGTGCCAGCACCGCGGGGGTGAGCTCCTACAATGAGCAGTTCTTC
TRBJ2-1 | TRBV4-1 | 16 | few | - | CASSQGLRGSYNEQFF | TGCGCCAGCAGCCAAGGATTACGGGGCTCCTACAATGAGCAGTTCTTC
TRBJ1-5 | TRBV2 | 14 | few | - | CASSHDGSNQPQHF | TGTGCCAGCAGTCATGACGGCAGCAATCAGCCCCAGCATTTT
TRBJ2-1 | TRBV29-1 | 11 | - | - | CSVDSYNEQFF | TGCAGCGTGGACTCCTACAATGAGCAGTTCTTC
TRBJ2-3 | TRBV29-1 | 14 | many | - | CSVEGAGPTDTQYF | TGCAGCGTTGAAGGGGCGGGACCCACAGATACGCAGTATTTT
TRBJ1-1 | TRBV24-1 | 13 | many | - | CATSGEGRFGAFF | TGTGCCACCAGTGGGGAAGGGCGGTTCGGAGCTTTCTTT
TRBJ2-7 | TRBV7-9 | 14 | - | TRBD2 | CASRAGAATYEQYF | TGTGCCAGCAGAGCGGGAGCGGCGACCTACGAGCAGTACTTC
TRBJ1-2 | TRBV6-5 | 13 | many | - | CASSSDEIRGYTF | TGTGCCAGCAGTTCCGACGAGATACGTGGCTACACCTTC
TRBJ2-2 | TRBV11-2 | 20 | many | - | CASSLWRDGILNANTGELFF | TGTGCCAGCAGCCTCTGGCGGGACGGAATCCTAAACGCGAACACCGGGGAGCTGTTTTTT
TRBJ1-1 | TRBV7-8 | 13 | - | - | CASSEMINTEAFF | TGTGCCAGCAGCGAGATGATTAACACTGAAGCTTTCTTT
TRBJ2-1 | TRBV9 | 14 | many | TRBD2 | CASGRTSGYNEQFF | TGTGCCAGCGGGCGGACTAGCGGATACAATGAGCAGTTCTTC
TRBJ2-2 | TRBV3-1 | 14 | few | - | CASSQVRNTGELFF | TGTGCCAGCAGCCAAGTTCGGAACACCGGGGAGCTGTTTTTT
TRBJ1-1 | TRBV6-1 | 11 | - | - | CASRVGTEAFF | TGTGCCAGCAGGGTAGGCACTGAAGCTTTCTTT
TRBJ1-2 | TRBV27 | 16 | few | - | CASRTWAVNPQTGYTF | TGTGCCAGCAGGACTTGGGCCGTAAACCCCCAAACTGGCTACACCTTC
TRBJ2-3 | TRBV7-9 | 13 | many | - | CASSPVVADTQYF | TGTGCCAGCAGCCCCGTAGTGGCAGATACGCAGTATTTT
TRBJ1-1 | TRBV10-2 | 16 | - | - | CASSDRGPRGNTEAFF | TGCGCCAGCAGTGATCGGGGGCCCCGAGGGAACACTGAAGCTTTCTTT
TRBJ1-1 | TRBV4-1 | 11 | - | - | CASSPGWEAFF | TGCGCCAGCAGCCCTGGTTGGGAAGCTTTCTTT
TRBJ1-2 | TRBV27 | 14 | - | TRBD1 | CASSTYRGGYGYTF | TGTGCCAGCAGTACCTACAGGGGTGGCTATGGCTACACCTTC
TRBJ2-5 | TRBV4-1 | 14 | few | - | CASSQDRLQETQYF | TGCGCCAGCAGCCAAGATCGACTGCAAGAGACCCAGTACTTC
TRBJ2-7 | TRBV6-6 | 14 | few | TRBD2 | CASKRGLAAYEQYF | TGTGCCAGCAAGCGGGGACTAGCGGCCTACGAGCAGTACTTC
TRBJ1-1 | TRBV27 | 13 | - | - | CASSSLGLVAAFF | TGTGCCAGCAGTTCCTTGGGGTTGGTTGCCGCTTTCTTT
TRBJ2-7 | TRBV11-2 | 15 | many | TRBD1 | CASSLGLTGFYEQYF | TGTGCCAGCAGCTTAGGATTGACAGGGTTCTACGAGCAGTACTTC
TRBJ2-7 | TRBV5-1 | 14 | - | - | CASSLGGETYEQYF | TGCGCCAGCAGCTTGGGGGGGGAAACCTACGAGCAGTACTTC
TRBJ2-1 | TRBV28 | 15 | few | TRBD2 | CASSPRPGTSRPQFF | TGTGCCAGCAGCCCAAGGCCTGGGACTAGTCGCCCGCAGTTCTTC